The clone carrying this T cell receptor beta chain occurred many times. Its antigen is still unknown. TCRdb independently ran MiXCR on the reads; one entry per CDR3 protein. The repertoire holds 740,000 or so distinct CDR3 sequences, 35% seen once, with about 2.8% in the top ten. This sample was included in a study of T cell repertoires in cytomegalovirus infection. Background on the study: Indications came from public TCR beta signatures; they pointed to CMV infection and to a matching HLA type. Study conclusions and caveats: HLA-C-restricted, CMV-specific TCR beta clonotypes were dominant ex vivo.

Germline V gene sequence: CDR1 SGHTA, CDR2 FQGTGA. This CDR3 region has 14 residues. V was pared by 9 bases and J by 2 bases, with 4 bases of the junction left unmatched. This sequence joins TRBV7-3 and TRBJ2-2; 9 bases align to TRBD1. Material for sequencing was PBMCs. The source of this sequence is a human donor in good health (CMV status not recorded). Some clones in this sample may be carry-over from other donors' samples. CDR3 amino acids: CASRTGANTGELFF. DNA for the CDR3: TGTGCCAGTCGGACAGGGGCAAACACCGGGGAGCTGTTTTTT.